This T cell receptor beta chain was retrieved from a study of T-cell reconstitution after alpha-beta-depleted transplantation in children. Overall study results and limits: By about two months after transplant, alpha-beta T cells reportedly arose from several hundred graft clones that had expanded. Elevated TCRbeta diversity at day 60 was traced, in some patients, to surviving recipient T cells and thymic progenitors. Newly made T cells mostly supplied T-cell counts and diversity one year after transplant.

Only a few counts were recorded for this clonotype. Antigen: not known. Construction of the TCRbeta library involved unique molecular identifiers. TCRdb fed the PCR reads into MiXCR, producing one record per CDR3 protein. The repertoire holds 100,000 or so distinct CDR3 sequences, about 8% seen once, with over 15% in the top ten. J lost 4 bases, V lost 7 bases, and 9 bases had no gene match. This CDR3 has 16 residues. Germline CDR1 reads SQVTM; CDR2 reads ANQGSEA. This TCR was sampled from a boy aged 2 to 9 with acute lymphoblastic leukemia, due to receive a stem cell transplant. The gene calls are TRBV29-1 and TRBJ2-2, with 13 bases that match TRBD2. This specimen consisted of PBMCs, obtained before TCRalphabeta/CD19-depleted stem cell transplant. The CDR3: CSAAPTSGGTTGELFF. The CDR3 DNA follows: TGCAGCGCCGCGCCGACTAGCGGGGGGACCACCGGGGAGCTGTTTTTT.